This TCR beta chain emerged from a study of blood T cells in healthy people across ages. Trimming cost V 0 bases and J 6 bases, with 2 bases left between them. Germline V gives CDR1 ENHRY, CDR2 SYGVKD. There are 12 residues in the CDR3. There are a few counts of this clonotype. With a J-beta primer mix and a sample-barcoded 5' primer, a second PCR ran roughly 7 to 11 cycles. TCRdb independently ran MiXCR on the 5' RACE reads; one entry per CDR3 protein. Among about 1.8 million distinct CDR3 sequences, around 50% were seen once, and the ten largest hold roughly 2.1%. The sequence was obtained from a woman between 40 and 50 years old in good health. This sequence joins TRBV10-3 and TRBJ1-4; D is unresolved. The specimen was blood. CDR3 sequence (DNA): TGTGCCATCAGTGAGTCTGATGAAAAACTGTTTTTT. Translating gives CAISESDEKLFF.